The 10 T cell receptor beta chains reported below all come from one sample, sequenced in a study of cytotoxic CD8 clonotypes in ibrutinib-treated CLL. Generated by immunoSEQ multiplex PCR, the TCRdb table keeps only in-frame clones and is missing some. The data contain over 200,000 clones, more than 70% of them singletons. Sequences were derived from PBMCs, sampled after 12 months of ibrutinib treatment. All receptors come from a human donor with chronic lymphocytic leukemia.

This chain links TRBV6-5 with TRBJ1-5; D is perhaps TRBD1 (5 bases). This CDR3 is 13 amino acids long. Germline V gives CDR1 MNHEY, CDR2 SVGAGI. Trimming removed 0 bases from V and 7 bases from J, with 7 bases in between. The CDR3 DNA follows: TGTGCCAGCAGTTACTCGGGGGAACAGCCCCAGCATTTT. It translates to CASSYSGEQPQHF.

The chain joins TRBV5-1 to TRBJ2-3; no clear D. Germline V gene sequence: CDR1 SGHRS, CDR2 YFSETQ. Trimming took 3 bases from V and 0 from J, leaving 11 bases between them. The CDR3 is made up of 15 amino acids. CDR3 residues: CASSSGFASTDTQYF. In nucleotides, the CDR3 is TGCGCCAGCAGCTCCGGTTTCGCTAGCACAGATACGCAGTATTTT.

The rearrangement uses TRBV6-1 and TRBJ2-1, with D perhaps matching TRBD1 or TRBD2 (5 bases each). Looked up from germline, CDR1 is MNHNS and CDR2 is SASEGT. Trimming removed 7 bases at V and 2 bases at J, with 12 bases between. The CDR3 is 14 amino acids. The CDR3 region is CASTRDGPYNEQFF. CDR3 DNA sequence: TGTGCCAGCACCAGGGACGGTCCCTACAATGAGCAGTTCTTC.

The chain joins TRBV28 to TRBJ1-5; D unresolved. Trimming shortened V by 6 bases and J by 1 base, and 4 bases separated the two germline ends. Germline V CDR1 and CDR2: MDHEN, SYDVKM. The CDR3 spans 12 residues. This CDR3 reads CASRLSNQPQHF. The CDR3 bases are TGTGCCAGCAGGCTCAGCAATCAGCCCCAGCATTTT.

The chain employs TRBV7-9 and TRBJ2-5; no firm D call. Germline values: CDR1 SEHNR, CDR2 FQNEAQ (reference sequence). CDR3 length equals 13 residues. The V and J ends lost 5 bases and 9 bases respectively, with 16 bases between them. This CDR3 is CASSPADPRPQYF. The CDR3 DNA follows: TGTGCCAGCAGCCCAGCAGACCCTAGACCCCAGTACTTC.

This clone has more than one count but fewer than ten. The V and J genes are TRBV9 and TRBJ2-2; TRBD2 aligns across 10 bases. Germline trimming cut 1 base from V and 6 bases from J; bases unmatched to any gene: 3. Germline V gene data show CDR1 as SGDLS and CDR2 as YYNGEE. The CDR3 runs to 15 residues. The CDR3 DNA is TGTGCCAGCAGCGTAAGCGGGAGGGTAGCCGGGGAGCTGTTTTTT. Translated, it gives CASSVSGRVAGELFF.

This chain connects TRBV11-2 to TRBJ2-7, with no clear D. The CDR3 consists of 14 residues. Germline V gene sequence: CDR1 SGHAT, CDR2 FQNNGV. The germline V and J ends were trimmed by 1 base and 2 bases, with 9 bases remaining between them. The CDR3 sequence: CASSLAVFAYEQYF. CDR3 nucleotides: TGTGCCAGCAGCTTAGCGGTCTTTGCCTACGAGCAGTACTTC.

A note on this clone: This may be a read error: a much more frequent sequence differs by one nucleotide. This chain joins TRBV2 and TRBJ2-3; 8 bases line up with TRBD2. Per the germline V gene, CDR1 is SNHLY and CDR2 is FYNNEI. V was clipped by 3 bases and J by 1 base; unmatched bases: 3. This CDR3 has 15 residues. The DNA of the CDR3 is TGTGCCAGCAGTGAGATTAGCGGGGGCACAGATACGCAGTATTTT. Protein product: CASSEISGGTDTQYF.

The chain recombines TRBV9 with TRBJ2-1; TRBD2 matches 8 bases. The J segment lost 10 bases and the V segment lost 4 bases, leaving 19 bases of the junction unmatched. The germline CDR1 and CDR2 sequences are SGDLS and YYNGEE. This CDR3 has 17 amino acids. CDR3 in DNA: TGTGCCAGCAGCCCTATAAGGGAGTGGGAGCGCGGGGGGGAGCAGTTCTTC. Translating gives CASSPIREWERGGEQFF.

The chain couples TRBV4-2 to TRBJ1-3; 10 bases match TRBD1. V shed 5 bases, J shed 2 bases, and the junction held 6 bases outside the gene matches. Germline loops: CDR1 LGHNA, CDR2 YNFKEQ. The CDR3 consists of 16 residues. The CDR3 nucleotides read TGTGCCAGCAGCTCACGACAGGGGGCCGCTGGAAACACCATATATTTT. Amino acids: CASSSRQGAAGNTIYF.